Listed here is a single T cell receptor (beta chain). The data are from a study of blood T cell repertoires in COVID-19. Looking at the study overall: Collection of acute and convalescent COVID-19 samples took place in the United States, Italy and Spain. From T cells, B-cell-depleted T cells, or PBMCs came the material, which was cDNA or gDNA.

Original methodology: The assay estimated nucleated cells by amplifying reference gene primers. Method: immunoSEQ multiplex PCR; TCRdb's copy keeps in-frame clones and lacks some. V and J calls and clone size come straight from that table; D and trimming were deduced from the DNA. The sample includes more than 15,000 clones, roughly 80% of them seen just once. V was clipped by 5 bases and J by 8 bases; unmatched bases: 7. The germline CDR1 and CDR2 sequences are SGHTA and FQGNSA. There are 13 residues in the CDR3. The sequencing input was peripheral blood. This TCR derives from an elderly man with active COVID-19. The chain couples TRBV7-2 to TRBJ1-2; 8 bases are shared with TRBD1. The DNA for the CDR3 is TGTGCCAGCAGCCCCCAGGGGGCACGGGGCTACACCTTC. Amino acid sequence: CASSPQGARGYTF.